The clone carrying this T cell receptor (beta chain) appeared a few times. Its antigen is unidentified. The data belong to a study of T cell responses to AZD1222 COVID-19 vaccine. Study-level points and caveats: Compared with day 0, the breadth and depth of the Spike-specific TCR repertoire rose significantly after two doses of AZD1222. Reportedly, nearly half of unique spike TCRs recognized epitopes outside B.1.351/B.1.1.7 mutations.

TCRdb's copy holds only in-frame clones and misses some; the assay was immunoSEQ multiplex PCR. This table has roughly 150,000 clones, about 91% appearing once. The CDR3 runs 16 residues. The germline CDR1 and CDR2 sequences are PRHDT and FYEKMQ (reference sequence). The V segment lost 4 bases and the J segment 4 bases; nucleotides outside the gene matches: 10. The origin of this receptor is an adult in good health. Specimen: peripheral blood, collected on day 0 of AZD1222 vaccination. The V and J genes are TRBV13 and TRBJ2-1; 7 bases map to TRBD2. Written as DNA, the CDR3 is TGTGCCAGCAGCTCCCTGCGGCTAGCGGTTTACAATGAGCAGTTCTTC. It codes for CASSSLRLAVYNEQFF.